This TCR beta chain was sequenced for a study of shared clonotypes between healthy human individuals. Selected positively for CCR7 and CD45RO-negative, naive CD8 cells excluded terminally differentiated effector memory CD45RA+ cells. Donors included only healthy HIV-negative adults lacking recent acute infections or vaccinations. This CDR3 has 14 amino acids. CDR1 and CDR2 from the germline V gene are MNHNY and SVGAGI (reference sequence). V gave up 2 bases and J gave up 3 bases, with 11 bases separating them. Genomic DNA belonging to each subset was distributed in equal measure over several immunoSEQ plates. Here immunoSEQ multiplex PCR was the method, and the copy in TCRdb shows in-frame clones only, minus some. The table lists around 2.1 million clones, about 92% of them singletons.

The sequencing sample was made of naive CD8+ T cells from PBMCs. V is TRBV6-6 and J is TRBJ2-7; possible D gene TRBD1, 5 bases. The clonotype was recovered from a man in his late teens or twenties in good health. Some clones in this sample may be carry-over from other donors' samples. The CDR3 DNA reads TGTGCCAGCAGTTACCCGACAGAGAACTACGAGCAGTACTTC. Protein product: CASSYPTENYEQYF.